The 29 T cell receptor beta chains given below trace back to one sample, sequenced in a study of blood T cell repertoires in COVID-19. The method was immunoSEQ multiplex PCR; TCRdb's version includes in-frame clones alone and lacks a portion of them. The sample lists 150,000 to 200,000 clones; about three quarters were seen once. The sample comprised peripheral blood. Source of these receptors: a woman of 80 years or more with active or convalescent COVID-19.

This CDR3 is CASSFNSYEQYF. The CDR3 nucleotides are TGTGCCAGCAGCTTCAACTCCTACGAGCAGTACTTC. The V gene is TRBV5-6, the J gene TRBJ2-7; D not certain. The V gene lost 2 bases and the J gene lost 0 bases, with 3 bases spanning the gap. Germline CDR1 and CDR2: SGHDT and YYEEEE. The CDR3 length is 12 residues.

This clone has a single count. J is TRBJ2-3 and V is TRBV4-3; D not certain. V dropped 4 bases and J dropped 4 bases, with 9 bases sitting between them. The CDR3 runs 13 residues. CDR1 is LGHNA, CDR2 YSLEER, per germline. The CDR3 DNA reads TGCGCCAGCAGCCGAGAACTCCCAGATACGCAGTATTTT. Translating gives CASSRELPDTQYF.

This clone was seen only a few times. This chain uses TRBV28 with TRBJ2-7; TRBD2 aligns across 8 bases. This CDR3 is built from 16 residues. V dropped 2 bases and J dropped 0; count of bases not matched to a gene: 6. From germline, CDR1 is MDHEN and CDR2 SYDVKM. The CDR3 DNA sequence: TGTGCCAGCAGTTTAGCTCAGCGGGGGACCTCCTACGAGCAGTACTTC. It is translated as CASSLAQRGTSYEQYF.

CDR3 protein: CATSDADRASNQPQHF. The DNA for the CDR3 is TGTGCCACCAGTGACGCAGACAGGGCTAGCAATCAGCCCCAGCATTTT. J is TRBJ1-5 and V is TRBV24-1, with 7 bases lining up with TRBD1. This CDR3 has 16 residues. The V segment lost 4 bases and the J segment 0 bases; nucleotides outside the gene matches: 5. Germline V CDR1 and CDR2: KGHDR, SFDVKD.

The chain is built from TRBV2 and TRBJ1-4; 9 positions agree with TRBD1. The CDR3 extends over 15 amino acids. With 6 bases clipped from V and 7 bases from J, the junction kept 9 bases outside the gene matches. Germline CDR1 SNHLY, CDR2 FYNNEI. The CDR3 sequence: CASSEQGAGSEKLFF. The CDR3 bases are TGTGCCAGCAGCGAACAGGGGGCCGGTAGTGAAAAACTGTTTTTT.

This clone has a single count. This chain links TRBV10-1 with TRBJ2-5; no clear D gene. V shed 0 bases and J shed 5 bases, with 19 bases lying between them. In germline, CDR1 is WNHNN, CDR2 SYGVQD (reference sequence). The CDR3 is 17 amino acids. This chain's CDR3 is CASSESPKRLPRETQYF. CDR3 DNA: TGCGCCAGCAGTGAGTCGCCCAAGAGGCTTCCGCGGGAGACCCAGTACTTC.

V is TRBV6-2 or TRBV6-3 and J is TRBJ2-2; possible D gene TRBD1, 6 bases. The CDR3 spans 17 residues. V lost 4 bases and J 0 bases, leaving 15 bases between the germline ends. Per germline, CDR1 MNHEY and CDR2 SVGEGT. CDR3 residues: CASSSTLGAPNTGELFF. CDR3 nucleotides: TGTGCCAGCAGTTCGACACTGGGGGCCCCGAACACCGGGGAGCTGTTTTTT.

The CDR3, as DNA: TGTGCCAGTAGTTTACAGGGGTGGGACACAGATACGCAGTATTTT. This codes for CASSLQGWDTDTQYF. This chain joins TRBV19 and TRBJ2-3; 7 nucleotides match TRBD1. V gave up 5 bases and J gave up 2 bases; unmatched junction bases: 7. Germline V gene lookup returns CDR1 LNHDA and CDR2 SQIVND (reference sequence). The CDR3 totals 15 residues.

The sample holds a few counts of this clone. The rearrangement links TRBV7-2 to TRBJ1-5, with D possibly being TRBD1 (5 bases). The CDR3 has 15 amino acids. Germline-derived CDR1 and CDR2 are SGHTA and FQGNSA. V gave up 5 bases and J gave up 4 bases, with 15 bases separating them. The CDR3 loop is CASSPHWGSNQPQHF. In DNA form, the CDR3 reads TGTGCCAGCAGCCCTCACTGGGGCAGTAATCAGCCCCAGCATTTT.

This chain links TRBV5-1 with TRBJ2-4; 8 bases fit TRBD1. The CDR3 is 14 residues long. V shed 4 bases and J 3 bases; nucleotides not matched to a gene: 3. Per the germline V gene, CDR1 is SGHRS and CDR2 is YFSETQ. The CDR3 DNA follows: TGCGCCAGCAGCCACGACAGGGGCAAAAACATTCAGTACTTC. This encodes CASSHDRGKNIQYF.

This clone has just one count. The CDR3 DNA reads TGTGCCACCAGTGTTCAGGGGGCAAGTCCAGATACGCAGTATTTT. It translates to CATSVQGASPDTQYF. The rearrangement uses TRBV24-1 and TRBJ2-3; TRBD1 aligns across 8 bases. Germline V CDR1 and CDR2: KGHDR, SFDVKD. This CDR3 is built from 15 residues. The V segment lost 5 bases and the J segment 4 bases; nucleotides outside the gene matches: 7.

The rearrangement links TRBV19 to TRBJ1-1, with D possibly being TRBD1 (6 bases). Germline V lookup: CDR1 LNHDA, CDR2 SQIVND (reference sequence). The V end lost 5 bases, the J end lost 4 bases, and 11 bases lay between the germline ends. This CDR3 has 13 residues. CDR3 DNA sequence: TGTGCCAGTAGTGAGGGGGTTAGCACTGAAGCTTTCTTT. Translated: CASSEGVSTEAFF.

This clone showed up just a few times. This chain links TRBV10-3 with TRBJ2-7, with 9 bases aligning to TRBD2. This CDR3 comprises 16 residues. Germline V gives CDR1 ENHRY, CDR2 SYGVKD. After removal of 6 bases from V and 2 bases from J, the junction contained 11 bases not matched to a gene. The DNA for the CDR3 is TGTGCCATCAGGGGCTCGGCTAGCGGGGACACCTACGAGCAGTACTTC. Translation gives CAIRGSASGDTYEQYF.

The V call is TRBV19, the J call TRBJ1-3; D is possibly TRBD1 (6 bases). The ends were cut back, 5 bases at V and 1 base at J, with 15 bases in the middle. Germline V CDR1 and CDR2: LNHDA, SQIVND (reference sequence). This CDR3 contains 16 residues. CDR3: CASSPMDSFSGNTIYF. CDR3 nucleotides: TGTGCCAGTAGTCCCATGGACAGCTTTTCTGGAAACACCATATATTTT.

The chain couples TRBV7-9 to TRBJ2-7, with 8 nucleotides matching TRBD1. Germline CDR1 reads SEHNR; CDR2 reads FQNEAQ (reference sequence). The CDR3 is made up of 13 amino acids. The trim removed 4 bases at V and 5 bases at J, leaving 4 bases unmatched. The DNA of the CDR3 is TGTGCCAGCAGCTGGACAGGGTTAAACGAGCAGTACTTC. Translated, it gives CASSWTGLNEQYF.

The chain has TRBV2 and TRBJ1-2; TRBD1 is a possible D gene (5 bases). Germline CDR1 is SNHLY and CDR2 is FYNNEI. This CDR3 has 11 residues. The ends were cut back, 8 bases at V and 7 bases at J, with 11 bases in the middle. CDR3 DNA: TGTGCCAGCGGCGGGGGGGTTGGCTACACCTTC. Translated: CASGGGVGYTF. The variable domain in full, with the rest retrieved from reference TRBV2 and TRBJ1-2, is EPEVTQTPSHQVTQMGQEVILRCVPISNHLYFYWYRQILGQKVEFLVSFYNNEISEKSEIFDDQFSVERPDGSNFTLKIRSTKLEDSAMYFCASGGGVGYTFGSGTRLTVV.

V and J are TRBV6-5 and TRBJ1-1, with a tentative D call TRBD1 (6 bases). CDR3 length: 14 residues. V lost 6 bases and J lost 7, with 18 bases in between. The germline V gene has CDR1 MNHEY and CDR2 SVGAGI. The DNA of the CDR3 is TGTGCCAGCAGCCCGGGACACCAATACGGTGAAGCTTTCTTT. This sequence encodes CASSPGHQYGEAFF.

The CDR3 sequence: CASSPTTGSYEQYF. In DNA, the CDR3 is TGTGCCAGCAGCCCTACGACAGGGAGCTACGAGCAGTACTTC. The chain combines TRBV7-9 with TRBJ2-7, with 7 bases that match TRBD1. CDR3 length equals 14 residues. With 5 bases clipped from V and 3 bases from J, the junction kept 7 bases outside the gene matches. CDR1 is SEHNR, CDR2 FQNEAQ, per germline (reference sequence).

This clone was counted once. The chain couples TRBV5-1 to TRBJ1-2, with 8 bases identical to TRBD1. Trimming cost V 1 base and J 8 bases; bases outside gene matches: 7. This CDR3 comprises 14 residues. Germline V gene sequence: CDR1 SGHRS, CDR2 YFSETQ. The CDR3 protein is CASSLTDRGQGYTF. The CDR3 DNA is TGCGCCAGCAGCTTGACCGACAGGGGACAAGGCTACACCTTC.

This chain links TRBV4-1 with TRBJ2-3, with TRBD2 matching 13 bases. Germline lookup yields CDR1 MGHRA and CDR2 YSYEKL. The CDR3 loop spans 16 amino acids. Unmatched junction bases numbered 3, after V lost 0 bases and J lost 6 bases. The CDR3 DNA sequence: TGCGCCAGCAGCCAAGAAAGGACTAGCGGGGGTGATACGCAGTATTTT. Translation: CASSQERTSGGDTQYF.

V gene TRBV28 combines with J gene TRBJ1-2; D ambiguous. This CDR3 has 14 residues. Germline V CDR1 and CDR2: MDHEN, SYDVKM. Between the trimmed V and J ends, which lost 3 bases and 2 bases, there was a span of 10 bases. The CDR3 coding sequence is TGTGCCAGCAGTTTGAAACGGAGCAACTATGGCTACACCTTC. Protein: CASSLKRSNYGYTF.

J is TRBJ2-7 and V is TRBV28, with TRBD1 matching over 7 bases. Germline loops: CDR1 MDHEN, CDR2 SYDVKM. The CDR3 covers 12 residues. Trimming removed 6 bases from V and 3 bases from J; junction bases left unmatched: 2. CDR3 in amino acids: CASRRDSYEQYF. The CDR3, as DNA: TGTGCCAGCAGGAGGGACAGCTACGAGCAGTACTTC. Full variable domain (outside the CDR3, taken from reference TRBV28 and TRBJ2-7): DVKVTQSSRYLVKRTGEKVFLECVQDMDHENMFWYRQDPGLGLRLIYFSYDVKMKEKGDIPEGYSVSREKKERFSLILESASTNQTSMYLCASRRDSYEQYFGPGTRLTVT.

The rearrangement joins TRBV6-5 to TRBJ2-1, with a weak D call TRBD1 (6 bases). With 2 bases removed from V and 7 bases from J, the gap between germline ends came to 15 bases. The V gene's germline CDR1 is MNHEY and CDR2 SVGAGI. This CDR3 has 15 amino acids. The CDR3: CASSYQGPSMNEQFF. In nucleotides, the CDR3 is TGTGCCAGCAGTTACCAGGGGCCCTCGATGAATGAGCAGTTCTTC.

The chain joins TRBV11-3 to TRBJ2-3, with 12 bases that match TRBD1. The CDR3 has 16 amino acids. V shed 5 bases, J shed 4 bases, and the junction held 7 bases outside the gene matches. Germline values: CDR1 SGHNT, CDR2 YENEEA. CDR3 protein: CASSKAGQGAPDTQYF. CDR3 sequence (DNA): TGTGCCAGCAGCAAAGCGGGACAGGGGGCCCCAGATACGCAGTATTTT. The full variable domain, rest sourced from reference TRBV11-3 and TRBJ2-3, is EAGVVQSPRYKIIEKKQPVAFWCNPISGHNTLYWYLQNLGQGPELLIRYENEEAVDDSQLPKDRFSAERLKGVDSTLKIQPAELGDSAVYLCASSKAGQGAPDTQYFGPGTRLTVL.

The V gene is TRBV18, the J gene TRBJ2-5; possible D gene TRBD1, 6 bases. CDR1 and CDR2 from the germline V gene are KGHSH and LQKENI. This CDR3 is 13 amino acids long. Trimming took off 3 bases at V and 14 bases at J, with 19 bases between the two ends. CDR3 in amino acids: CASSPLDSTPPYF. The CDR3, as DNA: TGTGCCAGCTCACCTCTGGACAGTACCCCTCCCTACTTC.

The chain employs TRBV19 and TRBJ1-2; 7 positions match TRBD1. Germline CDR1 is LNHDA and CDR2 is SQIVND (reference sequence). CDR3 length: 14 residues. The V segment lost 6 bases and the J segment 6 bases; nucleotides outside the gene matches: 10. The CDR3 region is CASRDVRDSHGYTF. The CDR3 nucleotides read TGTGCCAGTAGGGATGTCCGGGACAGCCATGGCTACACCTTC.

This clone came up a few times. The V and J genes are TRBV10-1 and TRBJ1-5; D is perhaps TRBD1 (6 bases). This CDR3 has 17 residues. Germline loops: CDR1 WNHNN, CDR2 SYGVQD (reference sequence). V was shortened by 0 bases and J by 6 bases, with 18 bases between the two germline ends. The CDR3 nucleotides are TGCGCCAGCAGTGAGTCTTCGGGGTCCAGGGGAACTCAGCCCCAGCATTTT. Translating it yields CASSESSGSRGTQPQHF.

CDR3 in DNA: TGTGCCACCAGCTTCCGACAGAGCACAGATACGCAGTATTTT. Translated: CATSFRQSTDTQYF. The chain joins TRBV15 to TRBJ2-3; D might be TRBD1 (5 bases). The CDR3 consists of 14 residues. Trimming left V 5 bases short and J 0 bases short, with 9 bases between. Germline V CDR1 and CDR2: LNHNV, YYDKDF (reference sequence).

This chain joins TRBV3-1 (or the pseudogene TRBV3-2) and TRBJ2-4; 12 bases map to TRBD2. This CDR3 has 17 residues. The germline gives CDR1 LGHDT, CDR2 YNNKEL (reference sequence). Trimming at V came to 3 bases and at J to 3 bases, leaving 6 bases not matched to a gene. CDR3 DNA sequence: TGTGCCAGCAGCCACCTAGCGGGGGGGCCTGTCAAAAACATTCAGTACTTC. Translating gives CASSHLAGGPVKNIQYF.